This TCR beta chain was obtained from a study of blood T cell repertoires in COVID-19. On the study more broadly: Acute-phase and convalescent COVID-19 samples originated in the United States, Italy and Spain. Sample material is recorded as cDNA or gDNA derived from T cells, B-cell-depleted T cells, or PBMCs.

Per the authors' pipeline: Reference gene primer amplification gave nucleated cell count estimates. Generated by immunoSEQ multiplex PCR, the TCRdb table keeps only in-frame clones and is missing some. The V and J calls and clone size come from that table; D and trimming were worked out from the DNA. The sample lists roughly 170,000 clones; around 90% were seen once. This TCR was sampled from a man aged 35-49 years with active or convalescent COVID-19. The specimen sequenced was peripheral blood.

The chain's CDR3 is CASSVRDSYGYTF. DNA of the CDR3: TGTGCCAGCTCAGTCCGGGACAGCTATGGCTACACCTTC. This chain connects TRBV18 to TRBJ1-2; 7 bases line up with TRBD1. With 5 bases clipped from V and 4 bases from J, the junction kept 4 bases outside the gene matches. Germline CDR1 is KGHSH and CDR2 is LQKENI. The CDR3 totals 13 residues.